This paragraph covers one TCR beta chain sequence. The data were taken from a study of blood T cell repertoires in COVID-19. The wider study: The samples span acute and convalescent COVID-19 from the United States, Italy and Spain.

Enrollees, about 18 to 100 years old, lived in about two dozen US areas. This CDR3 contains 14 residues. Germline V CDR1 and CDR2: MNHEY, SMNVEV (reference sequence). With 5 bases clipped from V and 6 bases from J, the junction kept 5 bases outside the gene matches. The protocol was immunoSEQ multiplex PCR, while the TCRdb copy is restricted to in-frame clones and leaves out a portion. Of some 250,000 clones listed, 70% to 90% are singletons. This sequence joins TRBV27 and TRBJ1-5; 9 bases match TRBD1. Sequencing was done on a sample of PBMCs or T cells enriched from blood (not recorded which). The receptor's source is a woman aged 50 to 60 who had recovered from COVID-19. Here the CDR3 DNA reads TGTGCCAGCAGTACCACAGGGGGCAGTCAGCCCCAGCATTTT. This codes for CASSTTGGSQPQHF.